The entry below gives a single TCR beta chain sequence along with its context. A J-beta primer mix and a sample-barcoded 5' primer were used in a second PCR of about 6 to 12 cycles. TCRdb re-called the 5' RACE reads through MiXCR, storing one row per CDR3 protein. The table shows some 1.5 million distinct CDR3 sequences, with approximately 30% occurring only once. Germline V gene sequence: CDR1 SGDLS, CDR2 YYNGEE. This CDR3 is built from 15 residues. With 1 base removed from V and 11 bases from J, the gap between germline ends came to 21 bases. Researchers collected ten milliliters of peripheral blood from every single donor. Per-sample yields of isolated PBMCs were at least 6.5 million. The sample comes from a study of blood T cells in healthy people across ages.

Material for sequencing was blood. The rearrangement links TRBV9 to TRBJ2-5; TRBD2 might be the D (5 bases). The clonotype originates from a woman aged 30 to 39 in good health. CDR3 amino acids: CASSVSMAGSYGQYF. The CDR3 bases are TGTGCCAGCAGCGTATCCATGGCGGGTTCCTACGGGCAGTACTTC.